Each of the 5 T cell receptor beta chains below was sequenced from the same sample in a study of blood T cell repertoires in COVID-19. Here immunoSEQ multiplex PCR was the method, and the copy in TCRdb shows in-frame clones only, minus some. The sample has 280,000 or so clones, less than 90% seen once. The sequenced sample consisted of peripheral blood. Receptor source: a human donor in a cohort sampled during active COVID-19.

The CDR3 DNA reads as TGTGCCAGCAGCCCCAGCGGGAGCAAGCAGTACTTC. Translating gives CASSPSGSKQYF. The rearrangement uses TRBV3-1 (or the pseudogene TRBV3-2) and TRBJ2-7; 8 bases line up with TRBD2. Germline CDR1 and CDR2: LGHDT and YNNKEL (reference sequence). The CDR3 is 12 amino acids. V lost 4 bases, J lost 8 bases, and 4 bases stayed unmatched.

The chain employs TRBV4-1 and TRBJ1-2, with TRBD1 as a possible D gene (6 bases). V was trimmed by 0 bases and J by 4 bases, leaving 15 bases between them. The CDR3 is made up of 16 amino acids. Germline V lookup: CDR1 MGHRA, CDR2 YSYEKL. This chain's CDR3 is CASSQDETTGSYGYTF. The CDR3 DNA is TGCGCCAGCAGCCAAGACGAAACAACAGGGTCCTATGGCTACACCTTC.

This sequence joins TRBV12-3 or TRBV12-4 and TRBJ1-2; the D is unclear. This CDR3 has 12 residues. The V end lost 6 bases, the J end lost 8 bases, and 13 bases lay between the germline ends. CDR3 region: CASSAGGWGYTF. As DNA, the CDR3 is TGTGCCAGCAGCGCCGGAGGTTGGGGCTACACCTTC.

The chain links TRBV6-5 to TRBJ2-1; D possibly corresponds to TRBD1 (5 bases). The CDR3 sequence is 14 residues long. The V gene's germline CDR1 is MNHEY and CDR2 SVGAGI. Trimming shortened V by 8 bases and J by 8 bases, and 19 bases separated the two germline ends. CDR3 in DNA: TGTGCCAGCCGACGCGCAGGGTCTAAGGATGAGCAGTTCTTC. Translated: CASRRAGSKDEQFF.

The V gene is TRBV30, the J gene TRBJ1-4, with no clear D. Germline lookup yields CDR1 GTSNPN and CDR2 SVGIG (reference sequence). The V and J ends lost 6 bases and 1 base respectively, with 9 bases between them. This CDR3 is 13 amino acids long. CDR3 in amino acids: CACGRGTNEKLFF. DNA of the CDR3: TGTGCCTGTGGGCGGGGAACTAATGAAAAACTGTTTTTT. The full variable domain, rest sourced from reference TRBV30 and TRBJ1-4, is SQTIHQWPATLVQPVGSPLSLECTVEGTSNPNLYWYRQAAGRGLQLLFYSVGIGQISSEVPQNLSASRPQDRQFILSSKKLLLSDSGFYLCACGRGTNEKLFFGSGTQLSVL.